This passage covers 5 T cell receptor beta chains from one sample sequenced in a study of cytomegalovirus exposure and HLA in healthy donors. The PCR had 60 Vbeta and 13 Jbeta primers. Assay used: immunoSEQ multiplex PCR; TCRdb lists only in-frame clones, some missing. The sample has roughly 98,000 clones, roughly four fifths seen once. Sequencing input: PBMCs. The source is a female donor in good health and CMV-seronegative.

The CDR3 DNA is TGTGCCACCAGCAGAGGTTGGACTAGAGGGCAAGAGACCCAGTACTTC. Its translation: CATSRGWTRGQETQYF. This chain uses TRBV15 with TRBJ2-5; 7 bases map to TRBD2. The CDR3 totals 16 residues. Germline V CDR1 and CDR2: LNHNV, YYDKDF (reference sequence). Losses at the gene ends were 1 base for V and 2 bases for J; bases not matched to a gene: 7. The whole variable domain, remainder taken from reference TRBV15 and TRBJ2-5, is DAMVIQNPRYQVTQFGKPVTLSCSQTLNHNVMYWYQQKSSQAPKLLFHYYDKDFNNEADTPDNFQSRRPNTSFCFLDIRSPGLGDTAMYLCATSRGWTRGQETQYFGPGTRLLVL.

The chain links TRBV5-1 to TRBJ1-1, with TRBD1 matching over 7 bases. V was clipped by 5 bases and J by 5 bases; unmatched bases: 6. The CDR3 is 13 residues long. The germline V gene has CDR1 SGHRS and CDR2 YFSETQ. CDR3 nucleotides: TGCGCCAGCAGGGAGGGGGCGAGGACTGAAGCTTTCTTT. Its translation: CASREGARTEAFF.

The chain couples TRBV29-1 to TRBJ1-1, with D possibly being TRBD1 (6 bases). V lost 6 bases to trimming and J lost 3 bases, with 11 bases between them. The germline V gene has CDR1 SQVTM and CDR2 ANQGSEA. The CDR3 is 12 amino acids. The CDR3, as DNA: TGCAGCGTAAGGGCAGGGGACACTGAAGCTTTCTTT. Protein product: CSVRAGDTEAFF.

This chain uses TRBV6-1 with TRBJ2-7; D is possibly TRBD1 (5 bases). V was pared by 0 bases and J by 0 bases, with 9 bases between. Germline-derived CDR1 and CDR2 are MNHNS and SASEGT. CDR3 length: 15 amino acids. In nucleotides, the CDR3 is TGTGCCAGCAGTGAAGCACCAGGGCGCTCCTACGAGCAGTACTTC. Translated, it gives CASSEAPGRSYEQYF.

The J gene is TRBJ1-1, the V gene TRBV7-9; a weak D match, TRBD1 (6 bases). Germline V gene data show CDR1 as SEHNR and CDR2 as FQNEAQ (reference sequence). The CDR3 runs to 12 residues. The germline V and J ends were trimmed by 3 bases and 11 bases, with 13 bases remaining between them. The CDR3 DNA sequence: TGTGCCAGCAGCTTCCCAGGGGAAAGGGCTTTCTTT. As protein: CASSFPGERAFF.